The 12 T cell receptor beta chains in this list originate from one sample, sequenced in a study of Ad26.COV2.S vaccination and SARS-CoV-2 variants. The assay was immunoSEQ multiplex PCR, and TCRdb's table has in-frame clones only and misses some. The data hold about 250,000 clones, with more than 75% observed a single time. Sample treatment: 15 to 20 received Ad26.COV2.S at low or high dose, single or two shots; 5 received placebo; per-sample allocation not given. Specimens were obtained on day 63 following the first vaccine or placebo injection. Sequences were derived from peripheral blood, sampled in a trial of Ad26.COV2.S vaccine versus placebo. The source is a person aged 18 to 59 who received the Ad26.COV2.S COVID-19 vaccine or a placebo.

The chain joins TRBV6-1 to TRBJ2-1; 11 nucleotides line up with TRBD2. The CDR3 loop spans 16 amino acids. CDR1 MNHNS and CDR2 SASEGT come from the germline V gene. The junction had 9 bases not matched to a gene; V was cut back by 4 bases and J by 7 bases. CDR3 bases: TGTGCCAGCAGTGGGGGGACTAGCGGCGCGGGAAATGAGCAGTTCTTC. This encodes CASSGGTSGAGNEQFF.

V gene TRBV3-1 (or the pseudogene TRBV3-2) combines with J gene TRBJ2-2, with TRBD2 identical over 9 bases. Looked up from germline, CDR1 is LGHDT and CDR2 is YNNKEL (reference sequence). Trimming took 7 bases from V and 0 from J; bases not matched to a gene: 12. The CDR3 totals 18 residues. DNA of the CDR3: TGTGCCAGCACCCGACTGCGAGCGGGGGGCCCGAACACCGGGGAGCTGTTTTTT. Translation: CASTRLRAGGPNTGELFF.

The V and J genes are TRBV4-3 and TRBJ2-1; D is uncertain. The CDR3 length is 16 residues. Trimming took off 0 bases at V and 4 bases at J, with 13 bases between the two ends. In germline, CDR1 is LGHNA, CDR2 YSLEER. CDR3 sequence reads: CASSQDWRQAYNEQFF. The CDR3 bases are TGCGCCAGCAGCCAAGATTGGCGGCAGGCTTACAATGAGCAGTTCTTC.

The chain links TRBV2 to TRBJ2-2; D may be TRBD1 (6 bases). The CDR3 loop spans 13 amino acids. Trimming removed 3 bases at V and 15 bases at J, with 17 bases between. Per the germline V gene, CDR1 is SNHLY and CDR2 is FYNNEI. CDR3 DNA: TGTGCCAGCAGTGAGGCCTTACGGGACACGATGTTTTTT. Protein: CASSEALRDTMFF.

The rearrangement links TRBV6-5 to TRBJ1-6; D is unresolved. V was cut by 6 bases and J by 2 bases, with 8 bases left in between. Germline-derived CDR1 and CDR2 are MNHEY and SVGAGI. The length of the CDR3 is 14 residues. The CDR3 is CASSHRPYNSPLHF. The CDR3, as DNA: TGTGCCAGCAGCCACCGTCCCTATAATTCACCCCTCCACTTT.

The CDR3 DNA reads as TGCGCCAGCAGTGAGAGGACAGGTGTCCCTAATGAAAAACTGTTTTTT. This sequence encodes CASSERTGVPNEKLFF. J is TRBJ1-4 and V is TRBV10-2, with 7 bases matching TRBD1. CDR3 length: 16 amino acids. V shed 2 bases and J 3 bases; nucleotides not matched to a gene: 6. Germline CDR1 reads WSHSY; CDR2 reads SAAADI.

V and J are TRBV6-5 and TRBJ2-1, with 8 nucleotides matching TRBD2. Germline V CDR1 and CDR2: MNHEY, SVGAGI. This CDR3 comprises 15 residues. The V segment lost 4 bases and the J segment 6 bases; nucleotides outside the gene matches: 8. The CDR3 bases are TGTGCCAGCAGTTCCCGGGGGGGTAGGGGCAATGAGCAGTTCTTC. Its translation is CASSSRGGRGNEQFF.

J is TRBJ1-2 and V is TRBV2; D not resolved. The CDR3 loop spans 12 amino acids. The germline V and J ends were trimmed by 7 bases and 2 bases, with 8 bases remaining between them. Germline assignment: CDR1 SNHLY and CDR2 FYNNEI. In DNA, the CDR3 is TGTGCCAGCACGGCAAAGAACTATGGCTACACCTTC. It specifies CASTAKNYGYTF.

The rearrangement uses TRBV28 and TRBJ2-5; D is perhaps TRBD1 or TRBD2 (6 bases each). The CDR3 sequence is 13 residues long. With 6 bases removed from V and 3 bases from J, the gap between germline ends came to 11 bases. Germline lookup yields CDR1 MDHEN and CDR2 SYDVKM. CDR3 coding DNA: TGTGCCAGCAGAGAAGGGGGGAAAGAGACCCAGTACTTC. This sequence encodes CASREGGKETQYF.

The J gene is TRBJ1-2, the V gene TRBV5-1, with TRBD1 as a possible D gene (6 bases). Trimming removed 6 bases from V and 4 bases from J, with 28 bases in between. This CDR3 is 18 amino acids long. Germline CDR1 reads SGHRS; CDR2 reads YFSETQ. DNA for the CDR3: TGCGCCAGCATCCAAACAACAGGGTTCCCCTGGTCGGGCTATGGCTACACCTTC. Its protein product is CASIQTTGFPWSGYGYTF.

The chain links TRBV29-1 to TRBJ1-1; D ambiguous. The CDR3 extends over 12 amino acids. Trimming cost V 5 bases and J 5 bases, with 12 bases left between them. Germline V gene data show CDR1 as SQVTM and CDR2 as ANQGSEA. Here the CDR3 DNA reads TGCAGCGTTAGGAGGGCCCCAACTGAAGCTTTCTTT. It codes for CSVRRAPTEAFF. Full variable domain (missing parts from reference TRBV29-1 and TRBJ1-1): SAVISQKPSRDICQRGTSLTIQCQVDSQVTMMFWYRQQPGQSLTLIATANQGSEATYESGFVIDKFPISRPNLTFSTLTVSNMSPEDSSIYLCSVRRAPTEAFFGQGTRLTVV.

This clone has just one count. The V and J genes are TRBV4-1 and TRBJ1-5, with D possibly being TRBD1 (6 bases). The CDR3 contains 17 residues. CDR1 is MGHRA and CDR2 is YSYEKL in the germline V gene. V was trimmed by 1 base and J by 3 bases, leaving 16 bases between them. Here the CDR3 reads CASSQGRARGINQPQHF. The CDR3 DNA sequence: TGCGCCAGCAGCCAAGGTCGGGCCAGGGGCATCAATCAGCCCCAGCATTTT.